These T cell receptor beta chains were read from a single sample in a study of shared clonotypes between healthy human individuals. Sequencing used immunoSEQ multiplex PCR; TCRdb keeps in-frame clones, though not all of them. The sample lists fewer than 400,000 clones, over 65% occurring once. Material: memory CD4+ T cells sorted from blood. The receptor set was obtained from a man aged 25-45 years in good health. CDR3s include the opening cysteine and the closing phenylalanine or tryptophan. A D gene is named only where the DNA matches it firmly. Expanded clones are given a class, and other clones once, few, many or no size at all.

abundance	j_gene	v_gene	d_gene	CDR3aa	CDR3nt
NA	TRBJ2-7	TRBV28	NA	CASSLNQGNHEQYF	TGTGCCAGCAGTTTAAATCAGGGTAACCACGAGCAGTACTTC
NA	TRBJ2-7	TRBV6-5	NA	CASSPYLSPEEQYF	TGTGCCAGCAGTCCCTATTTATCTCCGGAAGAGCAGTACTTC
NA	TRBJ1-1	TRBV9	TRBD1	CASSASTGDTEAFF	TGTGCCAGCAGCGCTTCGACAGGGGACACTGAAGCTTTCTTT
once	TRBJ2-3	TRBV18	NA	CASSPASSTDTQYF	TGTGCCAGCTCACCAGCTTCGTCCACAGATACGCAGTATTTT
few	TRBJ1-1	TRBV2	TRBD1	CASSRTGAEAFF	TGTGCCAGCAGCAGGACAGGGGCTGAAGCTTTCTTT
NA	TRBJ1-3	TRBV7-2	NA	CASSLGGLRDSLRNTIYF	TGTGCCAGCAGCTTAGGCGGTCTTAGGGATTCCCTCCGAAACACCATATATTTT
NA	TRBJ2-5	TRBV6-1	NA	CASSEGRVGRETQYF	TGTGCCAGCAGTGAAGGGAGGGTTGGTAGGGAGACCCAGTACTTC
few	TRBJ1-5	TRBV12-5	NA	CASGTGQPGQPQHF	TGTGCTAGTGGAACCGGACAGCCTGGGCAGCCCCAGCATTTT
once	TRBJ2-5	TRBV7-2	NA	CASSFVLRGEETQYF	TGTGCCAGCAGCTTCGTCCTCCGGGGAGAAGAGACCCAGTACTTC
NA	TRBJ2-7	TRBV5-1	TRBD2	CASRSGTTYEQYF	TGCGCCAGCCGTAGCGGGACAACCTACGAGCAGTACTTC